One T cell receptor (beta chain) is described in this entry. This entry is derived from a study of OX40 agonist ivuxolimab in advanced cancers. In the study overall: Treatment received earlier with anti-PD-1, anti-PD-L1 or anti-CTLA-4 agents was allowed, and approximately 44% had some.

CDR1 is SGHVS and CDR2 is FNYEAQ in the germline V gene. The length of the CDR3 is 16 residues. J lost 0 bases, V lost 5 bases, and 3 bases had no gene match. The assay was immunoSEQ multiplex PCR, and TCRdb's table has in-frame clones only and misses some. Of 70,000 or so clones listed, 90% were seen once; the top ten hold approximately 10%. The source of this sequence is an adult with an advanced solid tumor such as melanoma, head and neck, liver or kidney cancer. The specimen comprised CD4+ or CD8+ T cells sorted from blood, sampled in a trial of the OX40 agonist ivuxolimab. The gene calls are TRBV7-6 and TRBJ2-3, with 12 bases fitting TRBD2. Here the CDR3 reads CASSVTSGRSTDTQYF. The CDR3 DNA is TGTGCCAGCAGCGTGACTAGCGGGAGAAGCACAGATACGCAGTATTTT.